The 2 T cell receptor beta chains in this list originate from one sample, sequenced in a study of tumor and adjacent non-tumor tissue in lung cancer. This sample's RNA came from whole unsorted tissue. This non-tumor lung sample came from over 3 cm beyond the tumor edge. A modified ARM-PCR protocol with three rounds of nested PCR amplified TCRbeta. TCRdb reprocessed the multiplex PCR reads with MiXCR, giving one entry per CDR3 protein. The sample includes 75,000 to 90,000 distinct CDR3 sequences, roughly 77% of them seen just once. Sequenced sample: distant non-tumor lung tissue. The source of these receptors is a woman between 50 and 59 years old with non-small cell lung cancer.

In its sample, this clonotype was seen many times. This chain links TRBV6-1 with TRBJ2-2; D is ambiguous. Germline V lookup: CDR1 MNHNS, CDR2 SASEGT. This CDR3 spans 16 amino acids. Trimming cost V 1 base and J 5 bases, with 14 bases left between them. The CDR3 DNA reads TGTGCCAGCAGTGAAGAACGGGCGGCAGGAACCGGGGAGCTGTTTTTT. Translating it yields CASSEERAAGTGELFF.

This clonotype was seen at least ten times. The rearrangement uses TRBV7-9 and TRBJ2-7; 12 nucleotides agree with TRBD1. Germline CDR1 is SEHNR and CDR2 is FQNEAQ (reference sequence). With 5 bases clipped from V and 4 bases from J, the junction kept 9 bases outside the gene matches. The CDR3 runs to 16 residues. The CDR3 reads CASSRPGTGGLYEQYF. The CDR3 DNA reads TGTGCCAGCAGCCGTCCGGGGACAGGGGGCCTGTACGAGCAGTACTTC. Full variable domain (rest looked up from reference TRBV7-9 and TRBJ2-7): DTGVSQNPRHKITKRGQNVTFRCDPISEHNRLYWYRQTLGQGPEFLTYFQNEAQLEKSRLLSDRFSAERPKGSFSTLEIQRTEQGDSAMYLCASSRPGTGGLYEQYFGPGTRLTVT.